Following are 17 T cell receptor beta chains from one sample sequenced in a study of CD8+CD57+ T cells in acquired aplastic anemia. Genomic DNA templated the TCR beta VDJ and CDR3 profiling. One entry per CDR3 protein results from TCRdb running MiXCR on the reads. The data show some 48,000 distinct CDR3 sequences, with 70% to 80% seen just once and 34% held by the top ten. Input material: sorted CD4+, CD8+, or CD8+CD57+ T cells (not recorded which) from PBMCs. These receptors all stem from a human donor in good health, serving as a control.

The chain carries TRBV2 and TRBJ2-4; TRBD1 aligns across 11 bases. Trimming took 10 bases from V and 1 from J; bases not matched to a gene: 9. CDR3 length: 16 residues. CDR1 and CDR2 (germline): SNHLY, FYNNEI. CDR3 in DNA: TGTGCCAACAGAGGTGGACAGGGGGCGGCCAAAAACATTCAGTACTTC. Amino acids: CANRGGQGAAKNIQYF.

The rearrangement links TRBV15 to TRBJ2-7, with 8 bases identical to TRBD2. The CDR3 sequence is 15 residues long. CDR1 and CDR2 from the germline V gene are LNHNV and YYDKDF (reference sequence). J was trimmed by 9 bases and V by 0 bases; bases with no gene match: 10. The CDR3 loop reads CATSRDRASGRVQYF. The CDR3 DNA reads TGTGCCACCAGCAGAGATCGGGCCAGCGGGAGAGTGCAGTACTTC.

The V and J genes are TRBV2 and TRBJ2-7; D ambiguous. V was pared by 4 bases and J by 0 bases, with 13 bases between. Germline V gene lookup returns CDR1 SNHLY and CDR2 FYNNEI. The length of the CDR3 is 15 residues. CDR3 region: CASSVGQWSSYEQYF. Here the CDR3 DNA reads TGTGCCAGCAGTGTAGGGCAGTGGAGCTCCTACGAGCAGTACTTC. Full variable domain (rest looked up from reference TRBV2 and TRBJ2-7): EPEVTQTPSHQVTQMGQEVILRCVPISNHLYFYWYRQILGQKVEFLVSFYNNEISEKSEIFDDQFSVERPDGSNFTLKIRSTKLEDSAMYFCASSVGQWSSYEQYFGPGTRLTVT.

This chain links TRBV7-2 with TRBJ1-3; D gene ambiguous. In germline, CDR1 is SGHTA, CDR2 FQGNSA. The V gene lost 1 base and the J gene lost 5 bases, with 3 bases spanning the gap. This CDR3 has 12 amino acids. The CDR3 nucleotides are TGTGCCAGCAGCTTAGACCGAAACACCATATATTTT. As protein: CASSLDRNTIYF.

This chain connects TRBV25-1 to TRBJ2-6; D is unclear. Germline V gives CDR1 MGHDK, CDR2 SYGVNS. V lost 3 bases, J lost 4 bases, and 4 bases lay in between. CDR3 length: 13 residues. The CDR3 reads CASSEAGANVLTF. As DNA, the CDR3 is TGTGCCAGCAGTGAGGCCGGGGCCAACGTCCTGACTTTC.

This clonotype was seen at least ten times. This sequence joins TRBV12-3 or TRBV12-4 and TRBJ1-5, with D perhaps TRBD1 (5 bases). V shed 6 bases and J shed 5 bases, with 29 bases lying between them. This CDR3 is 19 amino acids long. The CDR3 loop reads CASRHTEPGLMKGDQPQHF. CDR3 DNA: TGTGCCAGCAGGCATACCGAACCGGGACTCATGAAAGGTGATCAGCCCCAGCATTTT.

This clonotype was counted once. This sequence joins TRBV10-3 and TRBJ1-1; D is uncertain. The CDR3 length is 11 residues. The germline gives CDR1 ENHRY, CDR2 SYGVKD. V was shortened by 3 bases and J by 8 bases, with 7 bases between the two germline ends. This CDR3 is CAISDIREAFF. The CDR3 DNA sequence: TGTGCCATCAGTGATATAAGAGAAGCTTTCTTT.

CDR3 bases: TGTGCCATCAGTGAGTCGATCTGGACAAGGGACACTGAAGCTTTCTTT. It yields the protein CAISESIWTRDTEAFF. This rearrangement joins TRBV10-3 to TRBJ1-1; TRBD1 might be the D (5 bases). The CDR3 runs 16 residues. Germline CDR1 ENHRY, CDR2 SYGVKD. V gave up 0 bases and J gave up 3 bases, with 14 bases separating them.

The rearrangement links TRBV15 to TRBJ2-7; TRBD2 is a possible D gene (6 bases). CDR3 size: 15 residues. V lost 4 bases and J lost 1, with 14 bases in between. Germline V gene sequence: CDR1 LNHNV, CDR2 YYDKDF (reference sequence). CDR3 residues: CATSMEGDGSYEQYF. The CDR3 nucleotides read TGTGCCACCAGCATGGAGGGAGACGGATCCTACGAGCAGTACTTC.

This chain uses TRBV20-1 with TRBJ1-1; tentatively, D is TRBD1 (5 bases). The germline gives CDR1 DFQATT, CDR2 SNEGSKA (reference sequence). The CDR3 has 16 residues. The ends were cut back, 3 bases at V and 3 bases at J, with 20 bases in the middle. CDR3 amino acids: CSASIWQPRGDTEAFF. In DNA, the CDR3 is TGCAGTGCTAGCATTTGGCAGCCCCGAGGGGACACTGAAGCTTTCTTT.

This clonotype was recorded at least ten times. In nucleotides, the CDR3 is TGTGCCAGCAGCTTACGGCTAGCTAACACCGGGGAGCTGTTTTTT. This codes for CASSLRLANTGELFF. The chain uses TRBV7-9 and TRBJ2-2; TRBD2 is a possible D gene (5 bases). The CDR3 is 15 residues long. V lost 2 bases and J lost 2, with 9 bases in between. Germline CDR1 reads SEHNR; CDR2 reads FQNEAQ (reference sequence).

The chain links TRBV2 to TRBJ2-1; 12 bases line up with TRBD1. CDR1 SNHLY and CDR2 FYNNEI come from the germline V gene. The CDR3 length is 15 residues. The trim removed 4 bases at V and 6 bases at J, leaving 4 bases unmatched. CDR3 residues: CASSGPGQGANEQFF. The CDR3 DNA sequence: TGTGCCAGCAGTGGTCCGGGACAGGGGGCCAATGAGCAGTTCTTC.

This rearrangement joins TRBV30 to TRBJ1-6; D unresolved. V lost 0 bases to trimming and J lost 9 bases, with 12 bases between them. This CDR3 spans 14 amino acids. The germline gives CDR1 GTSNPN, CDR2 SVGIG (reference sequence). In DNA, the CDR3 is TGTGCCTGGAGTGTCATGGGAGGTGGTTCACCCCTCCACTTT. Translation gives CAWSVMGGGSPLHF.

By sample share, this clonotype is medium-sized. The V and J genes are TRBV25-1 and TRBJ2-1; TRBD2 agrees at 7 bases. V dropped 5 bases and J dropped 6; count of bases not matched to a gene: 4. CDR3 length: 13 amino acids. Germline CDR1 reads MGHDK; CDR2 reads SYGVNS. CDR3 bases: TGTGCCAGCAGTAATCCGGGGGGCAATGAGCAGTTCTTC. Encoded protein: CASSNPGGNEQFF. Together with reference TRBV25-1 and TRBJ2-1, the CDR3 gives the full variable domain: EADIYQTPRYLVIGTGKKITLECSQTMGHDKMYWYQQDPGMELHLIHYSYGVNSTEKGDLSSESTVSRIRTEHFPLTLESARPSHTSQYLCASSNPGGNEQFFGPGTRLTVL.

The chain has TRBV6-1 and TRBJ2-7; tentatively, D is TRBD1 (6 bases). The CDR3 runs 14 residues. Germline assignment: CDR1 MNHNS and CDR2 SASEGT. The germline V and J ends were trimmed by 2 bases and 7 bases, with 15 bases remaining between them. In DNA form, the CDR3 reads TGTGCCAGCAGTGAATTCGCGCGAGGGGGAGAGCAGTACTTC. Amino acid sequence: CASSEFARGGEQYF.

The CDR3 loop is CASSGLNEQFF. CDR3 sequence (DNA): TGTGCCAGCAGTGGCCTCAATGAGCAGTTCTTC. V gene TRBV2 combines with J gene TRBJ2-1; D gene ambiguous. V shed 4 bases and J shed 6 bases, with 4 bases lying between them. The germline CDR1 and CDR2 sequences are SNHLY and FYNNEI. The CDR3 is 11 amino acids. The whole variable domain, filled in from reference TRBV2 and TRBJ2-1, reads EPEVTQTPSHQVTQMGQEVILRCVPISNHLYFYWYRQILGQKVEFLVSFYNNEISEKSEIFDDQFSVERPDGSNFTLKIRSTKLEDSAMYFCASSGLNEQFFGPGTRLTVL.

This clonotype appeared a single time. The rearrangement links TRBV19 to TRBJ1-4; no clear D gene. Germline assignment: CDR1 LNHDA and CDR2 SQIVND (reference sequence). The CDR3 runs to 14 residues. The V and J ends lost 2 bases and 6 bases respectively, with 10 bases between them. CDR3 region: CASSIRRVDEKLFF. In DNA form, the CDR3 reads TGTGCCAGTAGTATAAGACGGGTCGATGAAAAACTGTTTTTT.